The rows below give T cell receptor beta chains drawn from one sample of a study of blood T cell repertoires in COVID-19. The table came from immunoSEQ multiplex PCR; TCRdb's copy has only in-frame clones and leaves some out. The sample yields about 370,000 clones, approximately 88% seen once. Material: peripheral blood. The receptor source for this set is a woman aged 30 to 39 with COVID-19, enrolled during active disease. CDR3s include the opening cysteine and the closing phenylalanine or tryptophan. Fields, in order: clone size, J gene, V gene, D gene, CDR3 protein, CDR3 DNA. The D gene is left open where the match is weak. Some rows mark clone size as missing; the rest say once, few, many or name a class of expanded clone.

clone size: -
J gene: TRBJ2-7
V gene: TRBV5-6
D gene: -
CDR3 protein: CASSPRSPSYEQYF
CDR3 DNA: TGTGCCAGCAGCCCCAGGTCCCCCTCCTACGAGCAGTACTTC

clone size: once
J gene: TRBJ2-7
V gene: TRBV29-1
D gene: TRBD1
CDR3 protein: CSVESPGQGPYEQYF
CDR3 DNA: TGCAGCGTGGAATCGCCGGGACAGGGGCCCTACGAGCAGTACTTC

clone size: once
J gene: TRBJ2-5
V gene: TRBV2
D gene: -
CDR3 protein: CARKTGIQETQYF
CDR3 DNA: TGTGCCAGGAAAACAGGGATCCAAGAGACCCAGTACTTC

clone size: once
J gene: TRBJ2-3
V gene: TRBV5-4
D gene: -
CDR3 protein: CASSFQGGGTDTQYF
CDR3 DNA: TGTGCCAGCAGCTTCCAGGGGGGCGGCACAGATACGCAGTATTTT

clone size: -
J gene: TRBJ2-1
V gene: TRBV11-3
D gene: TRBD2
CDR3 protein: CASSLEAGVSYNEQFF
CDR3 DNA: TGTGCCAGCAGCTTAGAAGCGGGAGTATCCTACAATGAGCAGTTCTTC

clone size: -
J gene: TRBJ2-7
V gene: TRBV5-5
D gene: -
CDR3 protein: CASTPEGDYEQYF
CDR3 DNA: TGTGCCAGCACCCCCGAAGGGGACTACGAGCAGTACTTC

clone size: -
J gene: TRBJ1-3
V gene: TRBV19
D gene: -
CDR3 protein: CASSPDLGARSSGNTIYF
CDR3 DNA: TGTGCCAGTAGTCCGGATCTGGGGGCTAGGAGTTCTGGAAACACCATATATTTT

clone size: -
J gene: TRBJ2-2
V gene: TRBV4-1
D gene: TRBD1
CDR3 protein: CASSQQPTGMNTGELFF
CDR3 DNA: TGCGCCAGCAGCCAGCAACCGACAGGGATGAACACCGGGGAGCTGTTTTTT

clone size: once
J gene: TRBJ2-5
V gene: TRBV7-9
D gene: TRBD1
CDR3 protein: CASSLRQGARETQYF
CDR3 DNA: TGTGCCAGCAGCCTCAGACAGGGGGCGAGAGAGACCCAGTACTTC

clone size: -
J gene: TRBJ1-2
V gene: TRBV7-2
D gene: TRBD1
CDR3 protein: CASSLGGQEGGYTF
CDR3 DNA: TGTGCCAGCAGCCTGGGGGGACAGGAGGGAGGCTACACCTTC

clone size: -
J gene: TRBJ2-1
V gene: TRBV3-1/TRBV3-2
D gene: TRBD2
CDR3 protein: CASSHTTSGGYNEQFF
CDR3 DNA: TGTGCCAGCAGCCATACGACTTCGGGGGGATACAATGAGCAGTTCTTC

clone size: once
J gene: TRBJ2-3
V gene: TRBV30
D gene: -
CDR3 protein: CAWNGASTDTQYF
CDR3 DNA: TGTGCCTGGAACGGAGCTAGCACAGATACGCAGTATTTT

clone size: -
J gene: TRBJ1-4
V gene: TRBV6-2/TRBV6-3
D gene: -
CDR3 protein: CASSDGQPTNEKLFF
CDR3 DNA: TGTGCCAGCAGTGACGGACAGCCAACTAATGAAAAACTGTTTTTT

clone size: -
J gene: TRBJ2-1
V gene: TRBV9
D gene: -
CDR3 protein: CASSVAGAPRDEQFF
CDR3 DNA: TGTGCCAGCAGCGTGGCGGGGGCGCCACGTGATGAGCAGTTCTTC

clone size: -
J gene: TRBJ2-7
V gene: TRBV11-1
D gene: TRBD1
CDR3 protein: CASSSPRPGQSYEQYF
CDR3 DNA: TGTGCCAGCAGCTCGCCGCGACCGGGACAGTCCTACGAGCAGTACTTC

clone size: few
J gene: TRBJ1-4
V gene: TRBV18
D gene: TRBD1
CDR3 protein: CASSQGQDEKLFF
CDR3 DNA: TGTGCCAGCTCACAGGGACAGGATGAAAAACTGTTTTTT

clone size: -
J gene: TRBJ2-3
V gene: TRBV5-5
D gene: TRBD1
CDR3 protein: CASSPRTGGYTDTQYF
CDR3 DNA: TGTGCCAGCAGCCCCCGGACAGGGGGCTACACAGATACGCAGTATTTT

clone size: -
J gene: TRBJ1-4
V gene: TRBV29-1
D gene: TRBD1
CDR3 protein: CSVIRGGTGGNEKLFF
CDR3 DNA: TGCAGCGTTATAAGGGGCGGGACAGGAGGTAACGAAAAACTGTTTTTT

clone size: -
J gene: TRBJ2-1
V gene: TRBV2
D gene: TRBD2
CDR3 protein: CASSLTSVSEQFF
CDR3 DNA: TGTGCCAGCAGTCTTACTAGCGTTAGTGAGCAGTTCTTC

clone size: -
J gene: TRBJ1-1
V gene: TRBV19
D gene: TRBD1
CDR3 protein: CASTLTPTGDEAFF
CDR3 DNA: TGTGCCAGTACCCTAACCCCTACAGGGGACGAAGCTTTCTTT

clone size: once
J gene: TRBJ2-7
V gene: TRBV7-8
D gene: TRBD1
CDR3 protein: CASSALRDRAYEQYF
CDR3 DNA: TGTGCCAGCAGCGCTCTCCGGGACAGAGCCTACGAGCAGTACTTC

clone size: -
J gene: TRBJ2-3
V gene: TRBV7-9
D gene: TRBD2
CDR3 protein: CASLAGGTDTQYF
CDR3 DNA: TGTGCCAGCCTAGCGGGGGGCACAGATACGCAGTATTTT

clone size: -
J gene: TRBJ1-1
V gene: TRBV6-6
D gene: TRBD1
CDR3 protein: CASSYSGGQPAFF
CDR3 DNA: TGTGCCAGCAGTTACTCAGGGGGCCAGCCTGCTTTCTTT

clone size: -
J gene: TRBJ1-5
V gene: TRBV7-2
D gene: -
CDR3 protein: CASSLVGGSGSNQPQHF
CDR3 DNA: TGTGCCAGCAGCTTAGTGGGGGGGTCTGGTAGCAATCAGCCCCAGCATTTT

clone size: -
J gene: TRBJ1-1
V gene: TRBV9
D gene: -
CDR3 protein: CASSFLGTPNTEAFF
CDR3 DNA: TGTGCCAGCAGCTTCTTGGGGACACCGAACACTGAAGCTTTCTTT

clone size: -
J gene: TRBJ2-3
V gene: TRBV10-1
D gene: -
CDR3 protein: CASSRQDSDTQYF
CDR3 DNA: TGCGCCAGCAGCCGCCAGGACTCAGATACGCAGTATTTT

clone size: -
J gene: TRBJ1-1
V gene: TRBV4-1
D gene: -
CDR3 protein: CASSQDRNTEAFF
CDR3 DNA: TGCGCCAGCAGCCAAGACAGGAACACTGAAGCTTTCTTT

clone size: -
J gene: TRBJ2-7
V gene: TRBV13
D gene: -
CDR3 protein: CASSRALDSLVEQYF
CDR3 DNA: TGTGCCAGCAGCCGGGCCCTGGACAGTCTGGTCGAGCAGTACTTC

clone size: -
J gene: TRBJ2-3
V gene: TRBV2
D gene: -
CDR3 protein: CASSVRGPSTDTQYF
CDR3 DNA: TGTGCCAGCAGTGTGAGAGGGCCCAGCACAGATACGCAGTATTTT

clone size: -
J gene: TRBJ2-7
V gene: TRBV4-3
D gene: -
CDR3 protein: CASSQDRGPSYEQYF
CDR3 DNA: TGCGCCAGCAGCCAAGACCGGGGTCCCTCCTACGAGCAGTACTTC

clone size: -
J gene: TRBJ1-2
V gene: TRBV5-6
D gene: -
CDR3 protein: CASTLAGFNYGYTF
CDR3 DNA: TGTGCCAGCACCCTCGCGGGGTTTAACTATGGCTACACCTTC

clone size: -
J gene: TRBJ2-2
V gene: TRBV19
D gene: TRBD2
CDR3 protein: CASSKLAGGLTGELFF
CDR3 DNA: TGTGCCAGTAGTAAACTAGCGGGGGGGCTCACCGGGGAGCTGTTTTTT

clone size: -
J gene: TRBJ1-2
V gene: TRBV28
D gene: -
CDR3 protein: CASSLERRGYTF
CDR3 DNA: TGTGCCAGCAGTTTAGAACGGAGGGGCTACACCTTC

clone size: once
J gene: TRBJ1-4
V gene: TRBV9
D gene: -
CDR3 protein: CASSPRSKEDEKLFF
CDR3 DNA: TGTGCCAGCAGCCCCCGGTCAAAAGAGGATGAAAAACTGTTTTTT

clone size: few
J gene: TRBJ2-1
V gene: TRBV10-3
D gene: TRBD1
CDR3 protein: CAIDRGDNEQFF
CDR3 DNA: TGTGCCATCGACAGGGGGGACAATGAGCAGTTCTTC

clone size: -
J gene: TRBJ2-7
V gene: TRBV28
D gene: TRBD1
CDR3 protein: CASSPSPTGGSYEQYF
CDR3 DNA: TGTGCCAGCAGTCCCTCGCCGACAGGGGGCTCCTACGAGCAGTACTTC

clone size: -
J gene: TRBJ2-3
V gene: TRBV6-4
D gene: TRBD1
CDR3 protein: CASRRTGAGTDTQYF
CDR3 DNA: TGTGCCAGCAGGAGAACAGGGGCTGGGACAGATACGCAGTATTTT

clone size: -
J gene: TRBJ1-5
V gene: TRBV19
D gene: -
CDR3 protein: CASTPERGQGYQPQHF
CDR3 DNA: TGTGCCAGTACCCCAGAGCGGGGCCAGGGATATCAGCCCCAGCATTTT

clone size: -
J gene: TRBJ1-1
V gene: TRBV11-2
D gene: TRBD1
CDR3 protein: CASSRSGGTEAFF
CDR3 DNA: TGTGCCAGCAGCCGCTCAGGGGGCACTGAAGCTTTCTTT

clone size: -
J gene: TRBJ2-5
V gene: TRBV10-1
D gene: -
CDR3 protein: CASSEPPGETQYF
CDR3 DNA: TGCGCCAGCAGTGAGCCCCCAGGGGAGACCCAGTACTTC

clone size: -
J gene: TRBJ2-2
V gene: TRBV13
D gene: TRBD2
CDR3 protein: CASSSNSGGDHAGELFF
CDR3 DNA: TGTGCCAGCAGCTCTAATAGCGGGGGGGACCACGCCGGGGAGCTGTTTTTT

clone size: -
J gene: TRBJ2-3
V gene: TRBV20-1
D gene: -
CDR3 protein: CSANLRDTQYF
CDR3 DNA: TGCAGTGCTAACCTCCGGGATACGCAGTATTTT

clone size: -
J gene: TRBJ1-2
V gene: TRBV2
D gene: TRBD1
CDR3 protein: CASSAGQGMTYGYTF
CDR3 DNA: TGTGCCAGCAGTGCCGGACAGGGTATGACTTATGGCTACACCTTC

clone size: -
J gene: TRBJ2-5
V gene: TRBV5-8
D gene: TRBD1
CDR3 protein: CASSSHGGQGARETQYF
CDR3 DNA: TGTGCCAGCAGCTCGCATGGGGGACAGGGGGCCCGGGAGACCCAGTACTTC

clone size: -
J gene: TRBJ2-2
V gene: TRBV29-1
D gene: TRBD1
CDR3 protein: CSVLTGETGGELFF
CDR3 DNA: TGCAGCGTCCTGACAGGGGAGACCGGCGGGGAGCTGTTTTTT

clone size: -
J gene: TRBJ2-3
V gene: TRBV3-1/TRBV3-2
D gene: -
CDR3 protein: CASSPLSLPPTDTQYF
CDR3 DNA: TGTGCCAGCAGCCCGCTTTCCCTACCACCCACAGATACGCAGTATTTT

clone size: -
J gene: TRBJ2-4
V gene: TRBV27
D gene: TRBD1
CDR3 protein: CASSPITGQKNIQYF
CDR3 DNA: TGTGCCAGCAGTCCTATAACGGGACAGAAAAACATTCAGTACTTC

clone size: -
J gene: TRBJ2-1
V gene: TRBV27
D gene: TRBD1
CDR3 protein: CASGERQGYEQFF
CDR3 DNA: TGTGCCAGCGGAGAAAGACAGGGCTATGAGCAGTTCTTC

clone size: once
J gene: TRBJ1-2
V gene: TRBV5-1
D gene: TRBD1
CDR3 protein: CASSATTGADGYTF
CDR3 DNA: TGCGCCAGCAGCGCGACGACAGGGGCCGATGGCTACACCTTC